What follows are 10 T cell receptor beta chains derived from one specimen sequenced in a study of blood T cell repertoires in COVID-19. Using immunoSEQ multiplex PCR, the repertoire was profiled, and TCRdb retains in-frame clones only, with some absent. The top ten clones hold 3.5% of a sample with approximately 50,000 clones, around 90% of them seen once. The sample taken for sequencing was peripheral blood. The receptors were sampled from a human donor in a cohort sampled during active COVID-19.

The gene calls are TRBV7-2 and TRBJ1-6; D is ambiguous. This CDR3 is built from 15 residues. The germline V and J ends were trimmed by 7 bases and 4 bases, with 14 bases remaining between them. Germline V gives CDR1 SGHTA, CDR2 FQGNSA. Written as DNA, the CDR3 is TGTGCCAGCACCCGACACGCACAGTATAATTCACCCCTCCACTTT. Amino acid sequence: CASTRHAQYNSPLHF.

The table lists this clone with a count of one. The V gene is TRBV9, the J gene TRBJ1-5; TRBD1 matches at 8 bases. The V gene end was trimmed by 3 bases and the J gene end by 4 bases; junction bases not matched to a gene: 6. In germline, CDR1 is SGDLS, CDR2 YYNGEE. The CDR3 contains 15 residues. The CDR3: CASSAGGRFNQPQHF. Written as DNA, the CDR3 is TGTGCCAGCAGCGCAGGGGGCAGGTTTAATCAGCCCCAGCATTTT.

The sample holds a few counts of this clone. This chain joins TRBV19 and TRBJ1-6; no definite D call. The germline gives CDR1 LNHDA, CDR2 SQIVND (reference sequence). The CDR3 has 17 residues. The V end lost 2 bases, the J end lost 6 bases, and 17 bases lay between the germline ends. The CDR3 DNA reads TGTGCCAGTAGTATATCGACGGGTTCAAATATTAATTCACCCCTCCACTTT. Its protein product is CASSISTGSNINSPLHF.

This clone was picked up a small number of times. The rearrangement joins TRBV7-6 to TRBJ2-7; 11 nucleotides line up with TRBD2. V shed 5 bases and J 3 bases; nucleotides not matched to a gene: 6. The CDR3 spans 15 residues. Germline V CDR1 and CDR2: SGHVS, FNYEAQ. Here the CDR3 reads CASSPGTSGIYEQYF. As DNA, the CDR3 is TGTGCCAGCAGCCCGGGGACTAGCGGAATCTACGAGCAGTACTTC.

This clone was counted between two and nine times. This chain joins TRBV7-9 and TRBJ1-3; tentatively, D is TRBD1 (5 bases). This CDR3 comprises 15 residues. The germline CDR1 and CDR2 sequences are SEHNR and FQNEAQ (reference sequence). Deletions cut 2 bases from V and 1 base from J, with 9 bases between. CDR3 nucleotides: TGTGCCAGCAGCTTACAGGGAGGTTCTGGAAACACCATATATTTT. Its translation: CASSLQGGSGNTIYF.

The genes are TRBV7-3 and TRBJ2-5; D possibly corresponds to TRBD1 (6 bases). Germline loops: CDR1 SGHTA, CDR2 FQGTGA. The CDR3 has 13 residues. V lost 5 bases to trimming and J lost 4 bases, with 11 bases between them. The CDR3 DNA sequence: TGTGCCAGCAGCCAAATAGGGGGAGAGACCCAGTACTTC. Its protein product is CASSQIGGETQYF.

The J gene is TRBJ2-2, the V gene TRBV6-5, with 7 bases lining up with TRBD1. V lost 9 bases and J lost 7; bases outside the gene matches: 11. This CDR3 spans 14 amino acids. Germline loops: CDR1 MNHEY, CDR2 SVGAGI. The CDR3 is CASRVGGDGGELFF. The CDR3 bases are TGTGCCAGTCGGGTAGGGGGCGACGGCGGGGAGCTGTTTTTT.

The chain joins TRBV18 to TRBJ2-7; weak D call: TRBD2 (6 bases). CDR3 length: 15 residues. The V gene lost 3 bases and the J gene lost 6 bases, with 18 bases spanning the gap. CDR1 and CDR2 from the germline V gene are KGHSH and LQKENI. Here the CDR3 reads CASSPSGTAGPEQYF. The CDR3 DNA reads TGTGCCAGCTCACCTTCCGGGACTGCGGGACCCGAGCAGTACTTC.

The chain is built from TRBV3-1 (or the pseudogene TRBV3-2) and TRBJ1-1; TRBD1 aligns across 12 bases. The CDR3 is 16 residues long. Trimming cost V 4 bases and J 2 bases; bases outside gene matches: 5. Germline V gives CDR1 LGHDT, CDR2 YNNKEL (reference sequence). CDR3 sequence reads: CASSPGTGGPNTEAFF. The CDR3 DNA reads as TGTGCCAGCAGCCCTGGGACAGGGGGCCCAAACACTGAAGCTTTCTTT.

The chain is built from TRBV6-6 and TRBJ2-3; TRBD1 matches at 9 bases. V lost 6 bases to trimming and J lost 3 bases; unmatched junction nucleotides: 10. This CDR3 spans 16 amino acids. In germline, CDR1 is MNHNY, CDR2 SVGAGI (reference sequence). The CDR3 spells CASRKAGTGTTDTQYF. The CDR3 nucleotides read TGTGCCAGCAGAAAAGCCGGGACAGGGACTACAGATACGCAGTATTTT.